This T cell receptor beta chain originates from a study of shared clonotypes between healthy human individuals. The study, taken as a whole, reports: Non-shared clonotypes displayed generation probabilities falling below those of clonotypes present in all four donors.

Trimming removed 6 bases from V and 7 bases from J, with 12 bases in between. This CDR3 comprises 13 residues. The germline CDR1 and CDR2 sequences are MNHEY and SVGAGI. This clone was seen just once. The antigen remains unidentified. Profiled with immunoSEQ multiplex PCR; TCRdb holds only in-frame clones, not every one. The sample lists fewer than 2.5 million clones; 80% to 95% were seen once. The receptor comes from a man aged 18 to 30 in good health. Some clones in this sample may be carry-over from other donors' samples. The sample was naive CD4+ T cells from PBMCs. Specified subset: CD45RA+ positively selected. The chain uses TRBV6-5 and TRBJ2-2; D remains unclear. CDR3 DNA: TGTGCCAGCAGCCCGAATTGGAGCGGGGAGCTGTTTTTT. Protein: CASSPNWSGELFF.